This T cell receptor beta chain is drawn from a study of chemoradiotherapy in HPV16-positive cancers. Study overall: Candidate HPV-specific clones and shared TCR motifs came from two HPV16-positive patients.

This clone was observed a handful of times. The antigen is undetermined. Points from the study as a whole: Candidate HPV-specific clones and E7-related TCR motifs grew in tumor during treatment. Only a couple of HPV16-positive patients supplied the functional HPV-specificity definition. HPV-responsive T-cell expansion during chemoradiotherapy was linked to improved recurrence-free survival in HPV16-positive patients.

Clones were sequenced by immunoSEQ multiplex PCR, and TCRdb holds only the in-frame ones, with some missing. The sample consists of under 15,000 clones, over 75% of them appearing once. Germline CDR1 reads MGHDK; CDR2 reads SYGVNS. Trimming took 3 bases from V and 11 from J; bases not matched to a gene: 8. The CDR3 extends over 13 amino acids. This chain uses TRBV25-1 with TRBJ1-1; TRBD1 matches 8 bases. The receptor was derived from a human donor with HPV-associated anogenital cancer. Sample collection occurred from a patient who underwent chemoradiotherapy. The CDR3 region has the DNA TGTGCCAGCAGTGAGGCCCCGAGACAGGGGGCTTTCTTT. Residues: CASSEAPRQGAFF. The full variable domain, completed using reference TRBV25-1 and TRBJ1-1, is EADIYQTPRYLVIGTGKKITLECSQTMGHDKMYWYQQDPGMELHLIHYSYGVNSTEKGDLSSESTVSRIRTEHFPLTLESARPSHTSQYLCASSEAPRQGAFFGQGTRLTVV.